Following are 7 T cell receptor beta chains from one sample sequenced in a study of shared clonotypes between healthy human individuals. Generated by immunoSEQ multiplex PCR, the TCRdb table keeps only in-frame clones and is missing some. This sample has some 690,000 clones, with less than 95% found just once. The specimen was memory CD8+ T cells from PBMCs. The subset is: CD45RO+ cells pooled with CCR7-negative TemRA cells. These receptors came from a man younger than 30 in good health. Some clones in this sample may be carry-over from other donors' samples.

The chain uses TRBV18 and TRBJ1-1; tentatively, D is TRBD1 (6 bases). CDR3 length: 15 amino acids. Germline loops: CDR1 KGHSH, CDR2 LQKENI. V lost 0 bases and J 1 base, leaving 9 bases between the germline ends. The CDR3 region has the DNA TGTGCCAGCTCACCACCGGGACATTCGAACACTGAAGCTTTCTTT. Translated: CASSPPGHSNTEAFF.

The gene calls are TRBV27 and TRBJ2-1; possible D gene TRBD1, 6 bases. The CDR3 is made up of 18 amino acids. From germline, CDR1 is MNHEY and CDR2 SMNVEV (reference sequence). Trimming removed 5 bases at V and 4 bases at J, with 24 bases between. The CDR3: CASSITLPSGDLYNEQFF. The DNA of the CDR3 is TGTGCCAGCAGTATCACCCTACCCTCAGGGGATCTATACAATGAGCAGTTCTTC.

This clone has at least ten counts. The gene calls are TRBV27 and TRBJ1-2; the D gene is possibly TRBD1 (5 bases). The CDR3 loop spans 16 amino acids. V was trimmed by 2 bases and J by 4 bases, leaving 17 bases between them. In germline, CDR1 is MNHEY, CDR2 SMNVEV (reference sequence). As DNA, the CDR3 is TGTGCCAGCAGTTTACTTGGGGGGTTAATTGGCTATGGCTACACCTTC. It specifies CASSLLGGLIGYGYTF.

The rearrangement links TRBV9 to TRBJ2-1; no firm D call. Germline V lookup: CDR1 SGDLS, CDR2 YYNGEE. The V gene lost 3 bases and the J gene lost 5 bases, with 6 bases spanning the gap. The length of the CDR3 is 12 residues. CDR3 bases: TGTGCCAGCAGCGCCAATAACAATGAGCAGTTCTTC. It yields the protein CASSANNNEQFF.

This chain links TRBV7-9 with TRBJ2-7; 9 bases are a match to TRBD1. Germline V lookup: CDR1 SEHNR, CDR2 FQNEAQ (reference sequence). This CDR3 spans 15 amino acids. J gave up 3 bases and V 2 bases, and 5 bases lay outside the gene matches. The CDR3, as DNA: TGTGCCAGCAGCTTATTCGGACAGGGGAACTACGAGCAGTACTTC. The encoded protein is CASSLFGQGNYEQYF.

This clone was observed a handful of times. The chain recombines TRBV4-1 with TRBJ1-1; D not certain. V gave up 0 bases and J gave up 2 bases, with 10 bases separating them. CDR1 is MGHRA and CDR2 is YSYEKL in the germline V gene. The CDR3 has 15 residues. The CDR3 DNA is TGCGCCAGCAGCCAAGATCCGAGACCCAACACTGAAGCTTTCTTT. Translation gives CASSQDPRPNTEAFF.

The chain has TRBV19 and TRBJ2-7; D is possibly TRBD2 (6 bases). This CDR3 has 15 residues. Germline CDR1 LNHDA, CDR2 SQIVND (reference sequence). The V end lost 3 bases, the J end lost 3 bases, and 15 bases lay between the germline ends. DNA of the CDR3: TGTGCCAGTAGTATTTTGGGGGGACCTAACTACGAGCAGTACTTC. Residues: CASSILGGPNYEQYF.